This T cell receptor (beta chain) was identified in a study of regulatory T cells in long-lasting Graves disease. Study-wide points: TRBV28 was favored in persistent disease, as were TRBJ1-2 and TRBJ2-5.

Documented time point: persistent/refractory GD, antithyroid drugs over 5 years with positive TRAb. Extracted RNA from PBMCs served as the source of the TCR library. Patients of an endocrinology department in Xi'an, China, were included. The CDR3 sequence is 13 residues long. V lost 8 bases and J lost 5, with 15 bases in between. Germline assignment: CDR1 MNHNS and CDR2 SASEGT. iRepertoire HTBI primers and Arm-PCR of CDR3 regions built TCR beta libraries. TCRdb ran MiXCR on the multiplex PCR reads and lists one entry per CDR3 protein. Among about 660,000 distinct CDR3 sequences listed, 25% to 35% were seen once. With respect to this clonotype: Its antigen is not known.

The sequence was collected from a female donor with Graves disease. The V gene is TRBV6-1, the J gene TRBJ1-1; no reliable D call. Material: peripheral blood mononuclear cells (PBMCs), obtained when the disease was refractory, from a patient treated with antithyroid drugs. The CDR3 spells CASQYIRNTEAFF. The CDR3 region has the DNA TGTGCCAGCCAGTATATTCGTAATACTGAAGCTTTCTTT.